The present T cell receptor (beta chain) was sequenced within a study of immune heterogeneity within non-small cell lung tumors. Study summary: Several squamous cell carcinomas, roughly 11 non-squamous carcinomas and 1 not otherwise specified made up the tumors.

Points from the study as a whole: Clonality of local T cells correlated moderately but significantly with local tumor mutational burden (R about 0.34). Different patients shared few of their high-frequency T-cell receptor beta clonotypes.

TCR beta CDR3 was amplified by multiplex PCR, first round 10 cycles, 32 V and 13 J primers. Via MiXCR, TCRdb re-called the multiplex PCR reads, giving one row per CDR3 protein. The repertoire holds 20,000 to 25,000 distinct CDR3 sequences, around 30% seen once, with 4.4% in the top ten. Per sample, approximately 600 ng of bulk tumor genomic DNA was the template used. Biopsy collection occurred during surgery, with several far-apart biopsies per primary tumor. The study cohort was described as untreated, and its members had newly diagnosed non-small cell lung cancer. They went on to have curative surgery. Everyone who gave samples had just been diagnosed with non-small cell lung cancer and was having surgery with curative intent. Notes on this clonotype: Its antigen is currently unknown. This sequence may be a read error, since a much larger clone differs from it by one base.

The source material was lung tumor tissue. This receptor was identified in a man between 35 and 55 years old with non-small cell lung cancer.

The CDR3 region has the DNA TGTGCCAGCAGTTCGGCCGGGAAAGGGTTGAACGAGCAGTACTTC. It yields the protein CASSSAGKGLNEQYF. The V and J genes are TRBV2 and TRBJ2-7; D might be TRBD2 (5 bases). There are 15 residues in the CDR3. Germline V gene sequence: CDR1 SNHLY, CDR2 FYNNEI. V was trimmed by 5 bases and J by 5 bases, leaving 19 bases between them. The full variable domain, completed using reference TRBV2 and TRBJ2-7, is EPEVTQTPSHQVTQMGQEVILRCVPISNHLYFYWYRQILGQKVEFLVSFYNNEISEKSEIFDDQFSVERPDGSNFTLKIRSTKLEDSAMYFCASSSAGKGLNEQYFGPGTRLTVT.